This TCR beta chain was profiled in a study of shared clonotypes between healthy human individuals. The V gene end was trimmed by 3 bases and the J gene end by 3 bases; junction bases not matched to a gene: 7. The CDR3 spans 15 residues. Germline V gene lookup returns CDR1 GTSNPN and CDR2 SVGIG (reference sequence). Using immunoSEQ multiplex PCR, the repertoire was profiled, and TCRdb retains in-frame clones only, with some absent. In the table there are over 95,000 clones, more than 45% of which are singletons. Sequencing was done on a sample of PBMCs. This sequence originates from a woman aged 40 to 50 in good health. Some clones in this sample may be carry-over from other donors' samples. The rearrangement joins TRBV30 to TRBJ1-2; TRBD1 matches 10 bases. The CDR3 sequence: CAWRARDRGYYGYTF. CDR3 sequence (DNA): TGTGCCTGGAGGGCTCGGGACAGGGGATACTATGGCTACACCTTC.